Presented here are 25 T cell receptor beta chains from one specimen sequenced in a study of blood T cell repertoires in COVID-19. Assay: immunoSEQ multiplex PCR; the TCRdb copy retains only in-frame clones and omits some. The sample yields approximately 150,000 clones, 84% seen once. The sample taken for sequencing was peripheral blood. These receptors were taken from a man aged 25-45 years with COVID-19, enrolled during active disease.

The rearrangement joins TRBV7-9 to TRBJ2-2; tentatively, D is TRBD1 (7 bases). The length of the CDR3 is 17 residues. V was trimmed by 5 bases and J by 4 bases, leaving 20 bases between them. Looked up from germline, CDR1 is SEHNR and CDR2 is FQNEAQ (reference sequence). CDR3 protein: CASSPSRSRGATGELFF. In DNA form, the CDR3 reads TGTGCCAGCAGCCCAAGCCGCTCCAGGGGGGCCACCGGGGAGCTGTTTTTT.

The chain couples TRBV29-1 to TRBJ2-5; D might be TRBD2 (6 bases). CDR1 SQVTM and CDR2 ANQGSEA come from the germline V gene. The CDR3 length is 12 residues. V dropped 6 bases and J dropped 5 bases, with 13 bases sitting between them. CDR3 sequence reads: CSVRGLWETQYF. The CDR3 coding sequence is TGCAGCGTGAGGGGACTGTGGGAGACCCAGTACTTC.

This clone was seen a single time. V and J are TRBV6-6 and TRBJ1-1, with D unresolved. Looked up from germline, CDR1 is MNHNY and CDR2 is SVGAGI (reference sequence). This CDR3 region has 11 residues. Trimming cost V 6 bases and J 3 bases, with 5 bases left between them. DNA of the CDR3: TGTGCCAGCAGACCGGACACTGAAGCTTTCTTT. Protein sequence: CASRPDTEAFF.

This chain links TRBV7-6 with TRBJ2-3, with 9 bases aligning to TRBD1. V dropped 4 bases and J dropped 3; count of bases not matched to a gene: 5. Germline values: CDR1 SGHVS, CDR2 FNYEAQ. The CDR3 consists of 15 residues. CDR3 sequence reads: CASSSGQGITDTQYF. CDR3 nucleotides: TGTGCCAGCAGCTCTGGACAGGGGATTACAGATACGCAGTATTTT.

The genes are TRBV5-1 and TRBJ2-5, with 8 bases matching TRBD2. CDR3 length: 16 residues. The germline V gene encodes CDR1 SGHRS and CDR2 YFSETQ. V trimming: 3 bases; J trimming: 4 bases; junction bases outside the gene matches: 11. This chain's CDR3 is CASSSLAGSEPETQYF. The CDR3 DNA follows: TGCGCCAGCAGCTCGCTAGCGGGTTCCGAACCAGAGACCCAGTACTTC.

This chain uses TRBV10-3 with TRBJ2-7, with a tentative D call TRBD1 (6 bases). CDR3 size: 14 residues. Trimming shortened V by 5 bases and J by 3 bases, and 14 bases separated the two germline ends. CDR1 and CDR2 from the germline V gene are ENHRY and SYGVKD. In nucleotides, the CDR3 is TGTGCCATCAGTCCTCGGGACACAAACTACGAGCAGTACTTC. Amino acid sequence: CAISPRDTNYEQYF.

V gene TRBV6-5 combines with J gene TRBJ2-5; 7 bases align to TRBD2. The germline gives CDR1 MNHEY, CDR2 SVGAGI. V was pared by 2 bases and J by 0 bases, with 3 bases of the junction left unmatched. The CDR3 spans 15 residues. CDR3: CASSYRGVDQETQYF. The CDR3 bases are TGTGCCAGCAGTTACCGGGGGGTAGACCAAGAGACCCAGTACTTC.

In DNA form, the CDR3 reads TGTGCCATCGGGGAGGCCCAGAGCACTGAAGCTTTCTTT. It encodes CAIGEAQSTEAFF. The chain recombines TRBV10-3 with TRBJ1-1, with unresolved D. The CDR3 spans 13 residues. Between the trimmed V and J ends, which lost 8 bases and 4 bases, there was a span of 14 bases. Germline V lookup: CDR1 ENHRY, CDR2 SYGVKD.

The CDR3 region is CASSFTGTVNTEAFF. CDR3 nucleotides: TGTGCCAGCAGCTTTACCGGGACAGTCAACACTGAAGCTTTCTTT. The rearrangement uses TRBV7-8 and TRBJ1-1, with 7 nucleotides matching TRBD1. CDR1 is SGHVS and CDR2 is FQNEAQ in the germline V gene. V lost 3 bases to trimming and J lost 2 bases; unmatched junction nucleotides: 6. The CDR3 length is 15 residues. Supplemented by reference TRBV7-8 and TRBJ1-1, the full variable domain reads GAGVSQSPRYKVAKRGQDVALRCDPISGHVSLFWYQQALGQGPEFLTYFQNEAQLDKSGLPSDRFFAERPEGSVSTLKIQRTQQEDSAVYLCASSFTGTVNTEAFFGQGTRLTVV.

The J gene is TRBJ1-1, the V gene TRBV28; D unresolved. Trimming took 6 bases from V and 1 from J, leaving 12 bases between them. Germline V CDR1 and CDR2: MDHEN, SYDVKM. The CDR3 covers 14 residues. The CDR3 region has the DNA TGTGCCAGCAGCCCCGCAGTCAAGAACACTGAAGCTTTCTTT. Protein sequence: CASSPAVKNTEAFF.

This chain connects TRBV6-5 to TRBJ2-7; maybe TRBD2 (5 bases). Germline assignment: CDR1 MNHEY and CDR2 SVGAGI. The CDR3 extends over 14 amino acids. Trimming removed 3 bases from V and 1 base from J, with 10 bases in between. The DNA of the CDR3 is TGTGCCAGCAGTTATGTGTCGGGATCCTACGAGCAGTACTTC. This encodes CASSYVSGSYEQYF.

This clone was counted a single time. This chain connects TRBV29-1 to TRBJ2-3; weak D call: TRBD1 (7 bases). Trimming took 4 bases from V and 4 from J, leaving 12 bases between them. The CDR3 runs 13 residues. Germline V gene sequence: CDR1 SQVTM, CDR2 ANQGSEA. The CDR3, as DNA: TGCAGCGTTGTCCCAGGGGGGTCAGATACGCAGTATTTT. It encodes CSVVPGGSDTQYF.

This clone appeared a single time. V usage is TRBV29-1 and J usage is TRBJ2-7; a weak D match, TRBD2 (6 bases). CDR1 SQVTM and CDR2 ANQGSEA come from the germline V gene. The CDR3 loop spans 15 amino acids. Trimming took 4 bases from V and 2 from J, leaving 18 bases between them. CDR3 protein: CSVVGGSHNAYEQYF. DNA of the CDR3: TGCAGCGTTGTTGGGGGGAGCCATAACGCCTACGAGCAGTACTTC.

This clone was seen more than once but under ten times. The chain recombines TRBV19 with TRBJ2-7; 10 bases match TRBD2. Germline trimming cut 9 bases from V and 0 bases from J; bases unmatched to any gene: 2. Germline loops: CDR1 LNHDA, CDR2 SQIVND (reference sequence). The length of the CDR3 is 13 residues. CDR3 bases: TGTGCCAGCGGGACTAGCGCCTCCTACGAGCAGTACTTC. Its protein product is CASGTSASYEQYF. The full variable domain, rest sourced from reference TRBV19 and TRBJ2-7, is DGGITQSPKYLFRKEGQNVTLSCEQNLNHDAMYWYRQDPGQGLRLIYYSQIVNDFQKGDIAEGYSVSREKKESFPLTVTSAQKNPTAFYLCASGTSASYEQYFGPGTRLTVT.

A single count supports this clone. CDR3 sequence (DNA): TGTGCCAGCAGGCGAGGTGGTCAGCCCCAGCATTTT. Translating it yields CASRRGGQPQHF. V is TRBV6-5 and J is TRBJ1-5; D ambiguous. CDR3 size: 12 residues. Per the germline V gene, CDR1 is MNHEY and CDR2 is SVGAGI. Trimming removed 6 bases from V and 6 bases from J, with 9 bases in between.

V and J are TRBV6-5 and TRBJ1-2, with D possibly matching TRBD1 (5 bases). V was trimmed by 7 bases and J by 5 bases, leaving 11 bases between them. The CDR3 runs to 12 residues. Germline values: CDR1 MNHEY, CDR2 SVGAGI. Here the CDR3 DNA reads TGTGCCAGCATGGGGGGGGGTTATGGCTACACCTTC. Translation gives CASMGGGYGYTF.

V is TRBV19 and J is TRBJ2-6; D is unresolved. Deletions cut 8 bases from V and 2 bases from J, with 10 bases between. Germline V gene sequence: CDR1 LNHDA, CDR2 SQIVND (reference sequence). The CDR3 is 14 residues long. CDR3 DNA: TGTGCCAGTCTCGTTCAGGCTGGGGCCAACGTCCTGACTTTC. Translating gives CASLVQAGANVLTF.

V gene TRBV27 combines with J gene TRBJ1-6; 10 nucleotides agree with TRBD1. This CDR3 has 14 residues. J lost 9 bases, V lost 6 bases, and 5 bases had no gene match. Germline lookup yields CDR1 MNHEY and CDR2 SMNVEV (reference sequence). The CDR3 nucleotides are TGTGCCAGCAGAACGACAGGGGGCAGTTCACCCCTCCACTTT. It codes for CASRTTGGSSPLHF.

This clone was picked up one time. The rearrangement links TRBV20-1 to TRBJ1-1, with D perhaps matching TRBD1 (6 bases). This CDR3 is built from 11 residues. The germline V gene has CDR1 DFQATT and CDR2 SNEGSKA (reference sequence). The ends were cut back, 6 bases at V and 6 bases at J, with 11 bases in the middle. CDR3 in amino acids: CSAEGDPEAFF. The CDR3 nucleotides read TGCAGTGCCGAGGGGGACCCTGAAGCTTTCTTT.

The V gene is TRBV3-1 (or the pseudogene TRBV3-2), the J gene TRBJ1-3, with D perhaps TRBD1 (5 bases). Trimming shortened V by 7 bases and J by 1 base, and 11 bases separated the two germline ends. The CDR3 runs to 14 residues. Looked up from germline, CDR1 is LGHDT and CDR2 is YNNKEL (reference sequence). CDR3 sequence (DNA): TGTGCCAGCACTCGCCAGGGTTCTGGAAACACCATATATTTT. This codes for CASTRQGSGNTIYF.

The J gene is TRBJ2-7, the V gene TRBV28; a weak D match, TRBD1 (5 bases). CDR1 and CDR2 (germline): MDHEN, SYDVKM. CDR3 length equals 15 residues. The V end lost 6 bases, the J end lost 4 bases, and 19 bases lay between the germline ends. The CDR3: CASSYEGVEDYEQYF. For the CDR3, the DNA is TGTGCCAGCAGCTATGAAGGGGTTGAGGATTACGAGCAGTACTTC. The full variable domain, in which reference TRBV28 and TRBJ2-7 provide the parts outside the CDR3, is DVKVTQSSRYLVKRTGEKVFLECVQDMDHENMFWYRQDPGLGLRLIYFSYDVKMKEKGDIPEGYSVSREKKERFSLILESASTNQTSMYLCASSYEGVEDYEQYFGPGTRLTVT.

J is TRBJ2-3 and V is TRBV24-1; a weak D match, TRBD1 (5 bases). This CDR3 has 14 residues. Germline CDR1 reads KGHDR; CDR2 reads SFDVKD. V lost 7 bases and J lost 2, with 12 bases in between. The CDR3 DNA reads TGTGCCACCAGCAAACAGGTCCCCACAGATACGCAGTATTTT. As protein: CATSKQVPTDTQYF.

The chain's CDR3 is CASSSTFSTDTQYF. CDR3 sequence (DNA): TGTGCCAGCAGCTCAACTTTTAGCACAGATACGCAGTATTTT. V and J are TRBV5-4 and TRBJ2-3; D is unresolved. The V end lost 3 bases, the J end lost 0 bases, and 8 bases lay between the germline ends. The germline CDR1 and CDR2 sequences are SGHNT and YYREEE (reference sequence). The CDR3 length is 14 residues. Based on the CDR3 plus reference TRBV5-4 and TRBJ2-3, the full variable domain is ETGVTQSPTHLIKTRGQQVTLRCSSQSGHNTVSWYQQALGQGPQFIFQYYREEENGRGNFPPRFSGLQFPNYSSELNVNALELDDSALYLCASSSTFSTDTQYFGPGTRLTVL.

The chain joins TRBV29-1 to TRBJ1-6; D remains ambiguous. Trimming took 4 bases from V and 5 from J, leaving 9 bases between them. Per the germline V gene, CDR1 is SQVTM and CDR2 is ANQGSEA. The CDR3 is 13 amino acids. The DNA of the CDR3 is TGCAGCGTTGCAGCGGGGAATAATTCACCCCTCCACTTT. It specifies CSVAAGNNSPLHF.

The chain has TRBV19 and TRBJ2-1; D is unresolved. The length of the CDR3 is 17 residues. From germline, CDR1 is LNHDA and CDR2 SQIVND (reference sequence). The ends were cut back, 5 bases at V and 4 bases at J, with 21 bases in the middle. The CDR3 DNA is TGTGCCAGTAGTTTGATCTGGTGGCGGAGCGCATACAATGAGCAGTTCTTC. It translates to CASSLIWWRSAYNEQFF.